A selection of T cell receptor beta chains follows, all from one sample in a study of T cell responses to AZD1222 COVID-19 vaccine. Data came from immunoSEQ multiplex PCR; TCRdb stores just in-frame clones and leaves some out. The table has some 110,000 clones, about 88% seen once. This specimen consisted of peripheral blood, obtained 28 days after the second AZD1222 dose. All receptors derive from an adult who received the AZD1222 COVID-19 vaccine. The CDR3 runs from the conserved cysteine through the conserved F or W. Each record gives: D gene, V gene, J gene, clone size, CDR3 protein, CDR3 DNA. D genes are given only for firm matches. A clone size is listed for some rows: how often the clone was seen (once, few, many), or a class if it is expanded.

D gene: TRBD1; V gene: TRBV7-3; J gene: TRBJ2-2; clone size: -; CDR3 protein: CASSPDRGRTGELFF; CDR3 DNA: TGTGCCAGCAGCCCGGACAGGGGGCGCACCGGGGAGCTGTTTTTT
D gene: -; V gene: TRBV2; J gene: TRBJ1-2; clone size: few; CDR3 protein: CASSVQGNGYTF; CDR3 DNA: TGTGCCAGCAGCGTACAGGGTAACGGCTACACCTTC
D gene: TRBD2; V gene: TRBV13; J gene: TRBJ2-5; clone size: -; CDR3 protein: CASSARLAQETQYF; CDR3 DNA: TGTGCCAGCAGCGCCCGACTAGCCCAAGAGACCCAGTACTTC
D gene: TRBD2; V gene: TRBV6-2/TRBV6-3; J gene: TRBJ2-3; clone size: once; CDR3 protein: CASSQTSGADTQYF; CDR3 DNA: TGTGCCAGCAGTCAGACTAGCGGGGCAGATACGCAGTATTTT
D gene: -; V gene: TRBV20-1; J gene: TRBJ1-2; clone size: -; CDR3 protein: CSARSLAGYTF; CDR3 DNA: TGCAGTGCTAGATCCCTTGCAGGCTACACCTTC
D gene: -; V gene: TRBV5-4; J gene: TRBJ1-2; clone size: -; CDR3 protein: CASTSDLGAGGYTF; CDR3 DNA: TGTGCCAGCACCTCAGACCTGGGGGCTGGTGGCTACACCTTC
D gene: -; V gene: TRBV7-2; J gene: TRBJ2-7; clone size: -; CDR3 protein: CASRAAGTYEQYF; CDR3 DNA: TGTGCCAGTCGGGCCGCGGGGACCTACGAGCAGTACTTC
D gene: TRBD1; V gene: TRBV30; J gene: TRBJ1-5; clone size: -; CDR3 protein: CAWSGLTGGLQPQHF; CDR3 DNA: TGTGCCTGGAGTGGCCTGACAGGGGGTTTACAGCCCCAGCATTTT
D gene: TRBD1; V gene: TRBV19; J gene: TRBJ1-2; clone size: -; CDR3 protein: CASSSRTGGLLRGYTF; CDR3 DNA: TGTGCCAGTAGTAGCCGGACAGGGGGACTATTGAGGGGCTACACCTTC
D gene: -; V gene: TRBV6-6; J gene: TRBJ2-3; clone size: -; CDR3 protein: CASSPRKQDTQYF; CDR3 DNA: TGTGCCAGCAGCCCCCGGAAGCAAGATACGCAGTATTTT
D gene: TRBD1; V gene: TRBV11-2; J gene: TRBJ1-2; clone size: -; CDR3 protein: CASSLQGRRRGYTF; CDR3 DNA: TGTGCCAGCAGCCTACAGGGGCGGCGTCGGGGCTACACCTTC
D gene: -; V gene: TRBV6-1; J gene: TRBJ1-1; clone size: few; CDR3 protein: CASSEETTHLGDTEAFF; CDR3 DNA: TGTGCCAGCAGTGAAGAGACTACACATCTCGGCGACACTGAAGCTTTCTTT
D gene: TRBD1; V gene: TRBV7-9; J gene: TRBJ1-4; clone size: -; CDR3 protein: CASSPGTGGGKLFF; CDR3 DNA: TGTGCCAGCAGCCCCGGGACAGGGGGCGGAAAACTGTTTTTT
D gene: -; V gene: TRBV4-3; J gene: TRBJ1-5; clone size: -; CDR3 protein: CASSQEVPRSGGNQPQHF; CDR3 DNA: TGCGCCAGCAGCCAAGAGGTTCCCAGGTCAGGCGGCAATCAGCCCCAGCATTTT
D gene: -; V gene: TRBV7-3; J gene: TRBJ2-3; clone size: -; CDR3 protein: CASSPSTTDTQYF; CDR3 DNA: TGTGCCAGCAGCCCTTCTACCACAGATACGCAGTATTTT
D gene: -; V gene: TRBV12-5; J gene: TRBJ2-6; clone size: -; CDR3 protein: CASGQDRANVLTF; CDR3 DNA: TGTGCTAGTGGACAGGACAGGGCCAACGTCCTGACTTTC
D gene: -; V gene: TRBV19; J gene: TRBJ2-3; clone size: -; CDR3 protein: CASRLPGRSDTQYF; CDR3 DNA: TGTGCCAGTAGGTTGCCGGGGAGGTCAGATACGCAGTATTTT
D gene: -; V gene: TRBV6-6; J gene: TRBJ1-6; clone size: -; CDR3 protein: CASGDHNSPLHF; CDR3 DNA: TGTGCCAGCGGAGACCACAATTCACCCCTCCACTTT
D gene: -; V gene: TRBV7-3; J gene: TRBJ2-1; clone size: -; CDR3 protein: CASSLNEGNRRINEQFF; CDR3 DNA: TGTGCCAGCAGCTTAAACGAAGGAAATAGAAGGATCAATGAGCAGTTCTTC
D gene: -; V gene: TRBV28; J gene: TRBJ1-1; clone size: -; CDR3 protein: CASTKSVVRTVRDTEAFF; CDR3 DNA: TGTGCCAGCACCAAGTCAGTGGTCAGGACGGTGCGCGACACTGAAGCTTTCTTT
D gene: -; V gene: TRBV3-1/TRBV3-2; J gene: TRBJ2-3; clone size: -; CDR3 protein: CASSRNTDTQYF; CDR3 DNA: TGTGCCAGCAGTCGGAACACAGATACGCAGTATTTT
D gene: -; V gene: TRBV6-4; J gene: TRBJ1-1; clone size: -; CDR3 protein: CASSKSAGGSNTEAFF; CDR3 DNA: TGTGCCAGCAGTAAATCCGCGGGCGGTTCGAACACTGAAGCTTTCTTT
D gene: -; V gene: TRBV9; J gene: TRBJ1-1; clone size: -; CDR3 protein: CASSVAPVNTEAFF; CDR3 DNA: TGTGCCAGCAGCGTAGCTCCCGTGAACACTGAAGCTTTCTTT
D gene: -; V gene: TRBV28; J gene: TRBJ2-7; clone size: -; CDR3 protein: CASSLDHRTSLYEQYF; CDR3 DNA: TGTGCCAGCAGTTTGGATCACCGGACCTCCCTCTACGAGCAGTACTTC
D gene: -; V gene: TRBV4-1; J gene: TRBJ2-5; clone size: -; CDR3 protein: CASTAGGRNQETQYF; CDR3 DNA: TGCGCCAGCACCGCCGGAGGGAGAAACCAAGAGACCCAGTACTTC
D gene: TRBD2; V gene: TRBV4-1; J gene: TRBJ2-1; clone size: -; CDR3 protein: CASSQDAGDASGRGEQFF; CDR3 DNA: TGCGCCAGCAGCCAAGACGCCGGGGACGCTAGCGGGAGAGGTGAGCAGTTCTTC
D gene: -; V gene: TRBV30; J gene: TRBJ1-4; clone size: -; CDR3 protein: CAWITGKNEKLFF; CDR3 DNA: TGTGCCTGGATCACGGGAAAAAATGAAAAACTGTTTTTT
D gene: TRBD1; V gene: TRBV7-3; J gene: TRBJ2-3; clone size: few; CDR3 protein: CASSMGQGTDTQYF; CDR3 DNA: TGTGCCAGCAGCATGGGACAGGGCACAGATACGCAGTATTTT
D gene: TRBD1; V gene: TRBV25-1; J gene: TRBJ1-6; clone size: -; CDR3 protein: CASHRGGQYNSPLHF; CDR3 DNA: TGTGCCAGCCACAGGGGGGGACAGTATAATTCACCCCTCCACTTT
D gene: -; V gene: TRBV12-3/TRBV12-4; J gene: TRBJ1-1; clone size: -; CDR3 protein: CASSPRENTEAFF; CDR3 DNA: TGTGCCAGCAGTCCACGGGAGAACACTGAAGCTTTCTTT
D gene: -; V gene: TRBV7-2; J gene: TRBJ2-3; clone size: -; CDR3 protein: CASSLAYGDTQYF; CDR3 DNA: TGTGCCAGCAGCTTAGCGTACGGAGATACGCAGTATTTT
D gene: -; V gene: TRBV5-4; J gene: TRBJ1-2; clone size: -; CDR3 protein: CASSSTGNYGYTF; CDR3 DNA: TGTGCCAGCAGCTCCACAGGGAACTATGGCTACACCTTC
D gene: -; V gene: TRBV3-1/TRBV3-2; J gene: TRBJ2-1; clone size: -; CDR3 protein: CASSLRDCRPRLYNEQFF; CDR3 DNA: TGTGCCAGCAGCCTCCGGGACTGTCGTCCCCGATTGTACAATGAGCAGTTCTTC
D gene: TRBD2; V gene: TRBV12-5; J gene: TRBJ2-6; clone size: -; CDR3 protein: CASGLAGGDSGANVLTF; CDR3 DNA: TGTGCTAGTGGTTTGGCGGGGGGTGACTCTGGGGCCAACGTCCTGACTTTC
D gene: TRBD1; V gene: TRBV9; J gene: TRBJ1-1; clone size: -; CDR3 protein: CASSAGGSTEAFF; CDR3 DNA: TGTGCCAGCAGCGCAGGGGGCTCGACTGAAGCTTTCTTT
D gene: -; V gene: TRBV7-3; J gene: TRBJ1-1; clone size: few; CDR3 protein: CASSLTGRTEAFF; CDR3 DNA: TGTGCCAGCAGCTTAACCGGGCGAACTGAAGCTTTCTTT
D gene: -; V gene: TRBV3-1/TRBV3-2; J gene: TRBJ2-5; clone size: -; CDR3 protein: CASSRQTSLETQYF; CDR3 DNA: TGTGCCAGCAGCCGTCAGACTAGTCTGGAGACCCAGTACTTC
D gene: -; V gene: TRBV5-1; J gene: TRBJ2-6; clone size: -; CDR3 protein: CASRTGQPSGANVLTF; CDR3 DNA: TGCGCCAGCAGGACGGGACAACCCTCTGGGGCCAACGTCCTGACTTTC
D gene: -; V gene: TRBV4-2; J gene: TRBJ2-1; clone size: once; CDR3 protein: CASSQEMGAGEQFF; CDR3 DNA: TGTGCCAGCAGCCAAGAAATGGGGGCGGGTGAGCAGTTCTTC
D gene: -; V gene: TRBV11-2; J gene: TRBJ1-3; clone size: -; CDR3 protein: CASSLAGGSGNTIYF; CDR3 DNA: TGTGCCAGCAGCTTAGCTGGGGGCTCTGGAAACACCATATATTTT
D gene: TRBD2; V gene: TRBV6-2/TRBV6-3; J gene: TRBJ2-1; clone size: -; CDR3 protein: CASSRELAAYNEQFF; CDR3 DNA: TGTGCCAGCAGTCGGGAGCTAGCGGCCTACAATGAGCAGTTCTTC
D gene: -; V gene: TRBV5-4; J gene: TRBJ2-7; clone size: -; CDR3 protein: CASSWGGGEQYF; CDR3 DNA: TGTGCCAGCAGCTGGGGAGGTGGGGAGCAGTACTTC
D gene: -; V gene: TRBV7-3; J gene: TRBJ1-1; clone size: -; CDR3 protein: CASSLDPGKEAEAFF; CDR3 DNA: TGTGCCAGCAGCTTAGACCCAGGGAAGGAGGCTGAAGCTTTCTTT
D gene: TRBD1; V gene: TRBV7-2; J gene: TRBJ1-1; clone size: -; CDR3 protein: CASRTGASTEAFF; CDR3 DNA: TGTGCCAGCAGAACAGGGGCGAGCACTGAAGCTTTCTTT
D gene: -; V gene: TRBV20-1; J gene: TRBJ2-5; clone size: few; CDR3 protein: CSADQETQYF; CDR3 DNA: TGCAGTGCTGATCAAGAGACCCAGTACTTC
D gene: TRBD1; V gene: TRBV6-2/TRBV6-3; J gene: TRBJ2-7; clone size: -; CDR3 protein: CASSPGTGVAEQYF; CDR3 DNA: TGTGCCAGCAGCCCAGGGACAGGGGTCGCCGAGCAGTACTTC
D gene: TRBD1; V gene: TRBV6-6; J gene: TRBJ1-4; clone size: -; CDR3 protein: CASSYTRDRGEKLFF; CDR3 DNA: TGTGCCAGCAGTTACACCCGGGACAGGGGGGAAAAACTGTTTTTT
D gene: -; V gene: TRBV3-1/TRBV3-2; J gene: TRBJ1-4; clone size: few; CDR3 protein: CASSQGDSREKLFF; CDR3 DNA: TGTGCCAGCAGCCAGGGGGATTCGCGGGAAAAACTGTTTTTT
D gene: TRBD1; V gene: TRBV19; J gene: TRBJ2-3; clone size: -; CDR3 protein: CASLQGARSTDTQYF; CDR3 DNA: TGTGCCAGTTTACAGGGGGCGAGAAGCACAGATACGCAGTATTTT
D gene: -; V gene: TRBV10-1; J gene: TRBJ1-3; clone size: -; CDR3 protein: CASSEATGLVSGNTIYF; CDR3 DNA: TGCGCCAGCAGTGAAGCCACAGGGTTGGTCTCTGGAAACACCATATATTTT
D gene: -; V gene: TRBV6-4; J gene: TRBJ1-2; clone size: -; CDR3 protein: CASSPDSNYGYTF; CDR3 DNA: TGTGCCAGCAGTCCGGACAGCAACTATGGCTACACCTTC
D gene: TRBD1; V gene: TRBV11-3; J gene: TRBJ1-2; clone size: -; CDR3 protein: CASSLETGVGYTF; CDR3 DNA: TGTGCCAGCAGCTTAGAGACAGGGGTCGGCTACACCTTC
D gene: TRBD1; V gene: TRBV2; J gene: TRBJ2-1; clone size: once; CDR3 protein: CASRRTGISNEQFF; CDR3 DNA: TGTGCCAGCAGGAGGACAGGGATAAGTAATGAGCAGTTCTTC
D gene: -; V gene: TRBV4-3; J gene: TRBJ1-6; clone size: -; CDR3 protein: CASSQDTQGFWNSPLHF; CDR3 DNA: TGCGCCAGCAGCCAAGATACACAGGGTTTCTGGAATTCACCCCTCCACTTT